This entry lists 28 T cell receptor beta chains sequenced from one sample in a study of OX40 agonist ivuxolimab in advanced cancers. Here immunoSEQ multiplex PCR was the method, and the copy in TCRdb shows in-frame clones only, minus some. The repertoire includes about 46,000 clones, more than 70% of them detected once, and 12% sits in the top ten. The starting material was CD4+ or CD8+ T cells sorted from blood, obtained in a trial of the OX40 agonist ivuxolimab. The receptors stem from an adult with an advanced solid tumor such as melanoma, head and neck, liver or kidney cancer.

J is TRBJ1-3 and V is TRBV4-1; D not certain. The germline V and J ends were trimmed by 5 bases and 0 bases, with 11 bases remaining between them. The CDR3 totals 15 residues. The germline CDR1 and CDR2 sequences are MGHRA and YSYEKL. As DNA, the CDR3 is TGCGCCAGCAGCTTTCGTCCTAGCTCTGGAAACACCATATATTTT. Its translation is CASSFRPSSGNTIYF.

The chain's CDR3 is CASHSGANTGELFF. CDR3 sequence (DNA): TGTGCCAGCCATAGCGGGGCGAACACCGGGGAGCTGTTTTTT. The V gene is TRBV7-9, the J gene TRBJ2-2; 8 bases agree with TRBD2. Germline CDR1 SEHNR, CDR2 FQNEAQ (reference sequence). The CDR3 contains 14 residues. The trim removed 8 bases at V and 0 bases at J, leaving 2 bases unmatched.

This chain links TRBV9 with TRBJ2-3; D possibly corresponds to TRBD2 (5 bases). CDR3 size: 16 residues. Germline CDR1 is SGDLS and CDR2 is YYNGEE. Trimming pared 0 bases from V and 0 bases from J, leaving 11 bases between. The CDR3 sequence is CASSVEGGRSTDTQYF. DNA for the CDR3: TGTGCCAGCAGCGTAGAAGGAGGACGGAGCACAGATACGCAGTATTTT.

This sequence joins TRBV7-3 and TRBJ2-5; TRBD2 matches at 8 bases. V lost 5 bases to trimming and J lost 1 base; unmatched junction nucleotides: 9. Germline lookup yields CDR1 SGHTA and CDR2 FQGTGA. The CDR3 has 16 amino acids. CDR3 sequence: CASSPIGGDFQETQYF. CDR3 DNA sequence: TGTGCCAGCAGCCCCATCGGGGGGGATTTCCAAGAGACCCAGTACTTC.

The genes are TRBV18 and TRBJ2-1, with 9 bases matching TRBD2. The CDR3 is 17 amino acids. Germline trimming cut 6 bases from V and 8 bases from J; bases unmatched to any gene: 17. CDR1 and CDR2 (germline): KGHSH, LQKENI. This CDR3 reads CASSSSSGGPTPHEQFF. CDR3 sequence (DNA): TGTGCCAGCTCCTCCTCCAGCGGGGGGCCCACCCCTCATGAGCAGTTCTTC.

The chain has TRBV6-5 and TRBJ1-1; 7 bases are a match to TRBD1. The germline V gene has CDR1 MNHEY and CDR2 SVGAGI. V shed 4 bases and J 3 bases; nucleotides not matched to a gene: 11. The CDR3 runs 16 residues. CDR3 nucleotide sequence: TGTGCCAGCAGTTCCACGACAGGGTGGGGGGACACTGAAGCTTTCTTT. Protein: CASSSTTGWGDTEAFF.

The V and J genes are TRBV6-6 and TRBJ2-7, with 9 bases aligning to TRBD2. The V gene's germline CDR1 is MNHNY and CDR2 SVGAGI (reference sequence). V lost 6 bases and J lost 7; bases outside the gene matches: 10. This CDR3 has 14 residues. Here the CDR3 reads CASSLSGRSGEQYF. CDR3 nucleotide sequence: TGTGCCAGCAGCCTTAGCGGGAGATCGGGGGAGCAGTACTTC.

The chain links TRBV6-1 to TRBJ2-7; 7 positions agree with TRBD1. Trimming removed 3 bases from V and 3 bases from J; junction bases left unmatched: 5. The CDR3 loop spans 14 amino acids. Germline V CDR1 and CDR2: MNHNS, SASEGT. As DNA, the CDR3 is TGTGCCAGCAGTGAGAGACAGGGAAGCTACGAGCAGTACTTC. It translates to CASSERQGSYEQYF.

This chain joins TRBV5-6 and TRBJ1-1; D is possibly TRBD1 (5 bases). The germline CDR1 and CDR2 sequences are SGHDT and YYEEEE. V was shortened by 4 bases and J by 1 base, with 11 bases between the two germline ends. There are 14 residues in the CDR3. The CDR3 spells CASSLTGQNTEAFF. CDR3 in DNA: TGTGCCAGCAGCCTAACTGGACAGAACACTGAAGCTTTCTTT. The complete variable domain, with remaining parts taken from reference TRBV5-6 and TRBJ1-1, reads DAGVTQSPTHLIKTRGQQVTLRCSPKSGHDTVSWYQQALGQGPQFIFQYYEEEERQRGNFPDRFSGHQFPNYSSELNVNALLLGDSALYLCASSLTGQNTEAFFGQGTRLTVV.

This chain uses TRBV5-6 with TRBJ1-1, with D hard to call. Per the germline V gene, CDR1 is SGHDT and CDR2 is YYEEEE. V was trimmed by 1 base and J by 3 bases, leaving 7 bases between them. The CDR3 extends over 13 amino acids. The CDR3 loop is CASSLTQDTEAFF. In DNA, the CDR3 is TGTGCCAGCAGCTTGACTCAGGACACTGAAGCTTTCTTT.

The V call is TRBV7-3, the J call TRBJ1-2; D possibly corresponds to TRBD1 (5 bases). Trimming cost V 5 bases and J 8 bases, with 18 bases left between them. The CDR3 consists of 14 residues. The V gene's germline CDR1 is SGHTA and CDR2 FQGTGA. The CDR3 here is CASSPTGAEWGYTF. The CDR3 region has the DNA TGTGCCAGCAGCCCGACTGGGGCAGAGTGGGGCTACACCTTC.

V and J are TRBV6-6 and TRBJ1-5, with D possibly being TRBD1 (6 bases). The CDR3 length is 12 residues. The V end lost 7 bases, the J end lost 6 bases, and 10 bases lay between the germline ends. CDR1 and CDR2 from the germline V gene are MNHNY and SVGAGI (reference sequence). The CDR3 DNA reads as TGTGCCAGCACCCAGGGGAGTCAGCCCCAGCATTTT. Amino acids: CASTQGSQPQHF.

This clone was seen a few times. V is TRBV9 and J is TRBJ1-5; D is unresolved. CDR3 size: 14 residues. CDR1 is SGDLS and CDR2 is YYNGEE in the germline V gene. Trimming shortened V by 0 bases and J by 6 bases, and 10 bases separated the two germline ends. Here the CDR3 DNA reads TGTGCCAGCAGCGTAGGGAGCCTATTTCAGCCCCAGCATTTT. It translates to CASSVGSLFQPQHF.

This chain connects TRBV11-3 to TRBJ2-7; a weak D match, TRBD1 (6 bases). This CDR3 comprises 15 residues. Trimming shortened V by 3 bases and J by 0 bases, and 12 bases separated the two germline ends. The germline CDR1 and CDR2 sequences are SGHNT and YENEEA. DNA of the CDR3: TGTGCCAGCAGCTTCAGGGGTCCCCCCTCCTACGAGCAGTACTTC. Protein product: CASSFRGPPSYEQYF.

This clone was detected only a few times. The chain links TRBV6-4 to TRBJ1-2; TRBD1 matches 7 bases. With V trimmed by 0 bases and J by 8 bases, 6 bases remained unmatched. Germline-derived CDR1 and CDR2 are MRHNA and SNTAGT. This CDR3 region has 14 residues. In nucleotides, the CDR3 is TGTGCCAGCAGTGACTCGGAGGGGGCGGACGGCTACACCTTC. Residues: CASSDSEGADGYTF.

The rearrangement uses TRBV6-5 and TRBJ1-5; no definite D call. Germline-derived CDR1 and CDR2 are MNHEY and SVGAGI. V was shortened by 0 bases and J by 6 bases, with 9 bases between the two germline ends. This CDR3 comprises 14 residues. The CDR3 loop reads CASSYSRVSQPQHF. CDR3 coding DNA: TGTGCCAGCAGTTACTCGAGGGTCAGTCAGCCCCAGCATTTT.

This chain joins TRBV18 and TRBJ1-5; D perhaps matches TRBD1 (5 bases). Germline assignment: CDR1 KGHSH and CDR2 LQKENI. Trimming removed 1 base from V and 1 base from J, with 20 bases in between. The CDR3 contains 19 residues. CDR3 nucleotide sequence: TGTGCCAGCTCACCACAAGGGAGATGGGGGGAGGCAAGCAATCAGCCCCAGCATTTT. As protein: CASSPQGRWGEASNQPQHF.

In its sample, this clone was seen a few times. CDR3 amino acids: CASSLDPVDTEAFF. The DNA for the CDR3 is TGCGCCAGCAGCTTGGACCCAGTCGACACTGAAGCTTTCTTT. This chain uses TRBV5-1 with TRBJ1-1; no firm D call. V lost 0 bases and J 3 bases, leaving 9 bases between the germline ends. The CDR3 sequence is 14 residues long. Germline V gene sequence: CDR1 SGHRS, CDR2 YFSETQ.

This rearrangement joins TRBV18 to TRBJ2-1, with 8 bases identical to TRBD1. Looked up from germline, CDR1 is KGHSH and CDR2 is LQKENI. The CDR3 is made up of 16 amino acids. Unmatched junction bases numbered 7, after V lost 0 bases and J lost 6 bases. The CDR3 here is CASSPPGTGIANEQFF. The DNA of the CDR3 is TGTGCCAGCTCACCACCAGGGACAGGAATTGCCAATGAGCAGTTCTTC.

This clone has only one observation. This rearrangement joins TRBV7-2 to TRBJ1-3; D is unclear. This CDR3 is 17 amino acids long. The germline V and J ends were trimmed by 3 bases and 0 bases, with 15 bases remaining between them. The germline CDR1 and CDR2 sequences are SGHTA and FQGNSA. The CDR3 nucleotides read TGTGCCAGCAGCTTGAGTTGGTACAGCCTCTCTGGAAACACCATATATTTT. Translated, it gives CASSLSWYSLSGNTIYF.

V and J are TRBV7-9 and TRBJ2-5; D is uncertain. With 2 bases removed from V and 2 bases from J, the gap between germline ends came to 6 bases. The CDR3 sequence is 13 residues long. CDR1 and CDR2 from the germline V gene are SEHNR and FQNEAQ (reference sequence). CDR3 DNA sequence: TGTGCCAGCAGCTTAACGTTGCAAGAGACCCAGTACTTC. The encoded protein is CASSLTLQETQYF.

The rearrangement uses TRBV4-3 and TRBJ2-5; TRBD2 matches at 13 bases. The V and J ends lost 0 bases and 4 bases, in that order; junction bases with no gene match: 5. CDR3 length: 17 amino acids. CDR1 and CDR2 from the germline V gene are LGHNA and YSLEER. CDR3: CASSQDPTSGGIETQYF. For the CDR3, the DNA is TGCGCCAGCAGCCAAGATCCGACTAGCGGGGGGATAGAGACCCAGTACTTC.

This chain links TRBV7-6 with TRBJ2-3; D is possibly TRBD1 (6 bases). V lost 2 bases and J lost 7, with 10 bases in between. CDR1 is SGHVS, CDR2 FNYEAQ, per germline. This CDR3 has 13 amino acids. In DNA, the CDR3 is TGTGCCAGCAGCTTATCCAGGGGAAATACGCAGTATTTT. It yields the protein CASSLSRGNTQYF.

The genes are TRBV4-3 and TRBJ2-3; D tentatively reads TRBD1 or TRBD2 (5 bases each). V was shortened by 5 bases and J by 0 bases, with 12 bases between the two germline ends. Germline V gene lookup returns CDR1 LGHNA and CDR2 YSLEER. This CDR3 has 15 amino acids. The CDR3 coding sequence is TGCGCCAGCAGCGAGGGACCTTACAGCACAGATACGCAGTATTTT. Protein sequence: CASSEGPYSTDTQYF.

The V gene is TRBV6-5, the J gene TRBJ1-5; TRBD1 might be the D (6 bases). CDR3 length: 15 residues. The germline CDR1 and CDR2 sequences are MNHEY and SVGAGI. The V end lost 0 bases, the J end lost 5 bases, and 11 bases lay between the germline ends. In DNA, the CDR3 is TGTGCCAGCAGTTACTCGGCGGGACAAGATCAGCCCCAGCATTTT. Translation gives CASSYSAGQDQPQHF.

V usage is TRBV4-3 and J usage is TRBJ2-1, with a weak D call TRBD1 (5 bases). The CDR3 runs to 14 residues. V shed 2 bases and J shed 3 bases, with 8 bases lying between them. From germline, CDR1 is LGHNA and CDR2 YSLEER. CDR3 loop: CASSQHDSYNEQFF. CDR3 nucleotides: TGCGCCAGCAGCCAACACGACAGCTACAATGAGCAGTTCTTC.

The chain combines TRBV30 with TRBJ2-5; 11 nucleotides align to TRBD2. From germline, CDR1 is GTSNPN and CDR2 SVGIG (reference sequence). The trim removed 4 bases at V and 2 bases at J, leaving 6 bases unmatched. CDR3 length: 15 residues. The DNA for the CDR3 is TGTGCCTGGACTAGCGGGGGGCAAAGTCAAGAGACCCAGTACTTC. Protein sequence: CAWTSGGQSQETQYF.

The chain is built from TRBV5-6 and TRBJ2-7; 7 bases match TRBD2. After removal of 4 bases from V and 3 bases from J, the junction contained 10 bases not matched to a gene. The germline CDR1 and CDR2 sequences are SGHDT and YYEEEE. The CDR3 length is 15 residues. In DNA, the CDR3 is TGTGCCAGCAGCCCGAACCCCCGGGGGGACTACGAGCAGTACTTC. Its protein is CASSPNPRGDYEQYF.